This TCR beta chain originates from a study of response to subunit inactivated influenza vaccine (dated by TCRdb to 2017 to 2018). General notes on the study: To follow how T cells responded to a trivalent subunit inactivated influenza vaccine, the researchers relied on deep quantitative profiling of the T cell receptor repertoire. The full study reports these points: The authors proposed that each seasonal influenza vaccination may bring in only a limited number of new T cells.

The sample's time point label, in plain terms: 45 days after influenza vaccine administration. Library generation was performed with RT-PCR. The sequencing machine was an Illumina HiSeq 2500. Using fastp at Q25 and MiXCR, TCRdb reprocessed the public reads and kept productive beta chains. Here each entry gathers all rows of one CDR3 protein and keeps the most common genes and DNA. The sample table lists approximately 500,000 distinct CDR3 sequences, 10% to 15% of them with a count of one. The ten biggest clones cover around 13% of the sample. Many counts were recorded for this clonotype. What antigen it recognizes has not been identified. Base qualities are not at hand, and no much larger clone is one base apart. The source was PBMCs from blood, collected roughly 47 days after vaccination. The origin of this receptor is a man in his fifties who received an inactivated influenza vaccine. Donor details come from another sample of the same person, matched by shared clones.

The DNA sequence is TGTGCCAGCAGTTTTAGGTATGAGCAGTTCTTC. This gives the protein CASSFRYEQFF. The chain links TRBV28 with TRBJ2-1; the D gene cannot be resolved reliably. Sequences MDHEN (CDR1) and SYDVKM (CDR2) are obtained from the germline V gene. Including cysteine and phenylalanine, the CDR3 has 11 amino acids. The DNA shown is the 33-base CDR3, in frame from base 1. V is reduced by 3 bases and J by 8 bases, leaving a spacing of 5 bases between them. The CDR3 plus the reference TRBV28 and TRBJ2-1 genes for the other parts give the full variable domain: DVKVTQSSRYLVKRTGEKVFLECVQDMDHENMFWYRQDPGLGLRLIYFSYDVKMKEKGDIPEGYSVSREKKERFSLILESASTNQTSMYLCASSFRYEQFFGPGTRLTVL.